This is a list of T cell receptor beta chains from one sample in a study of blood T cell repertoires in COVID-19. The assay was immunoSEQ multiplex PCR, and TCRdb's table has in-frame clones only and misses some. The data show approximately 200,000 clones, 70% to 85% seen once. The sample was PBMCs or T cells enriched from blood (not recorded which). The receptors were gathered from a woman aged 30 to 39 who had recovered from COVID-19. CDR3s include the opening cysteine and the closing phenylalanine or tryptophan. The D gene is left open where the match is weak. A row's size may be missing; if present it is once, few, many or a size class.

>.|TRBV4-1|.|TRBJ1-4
CASSQVGGEKLFF
TGCGCCAGCAGCCAAGTGGGGGGGGAAAAACTGTTTTTT
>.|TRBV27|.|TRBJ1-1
CASSPRQNFYTEAFF
TGTGCCAGCAGTCCCCGACAGAACTTTTACACTGAAGCTTTCTTT
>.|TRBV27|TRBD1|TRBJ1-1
CASSLSQGSGTEAFF
TGTGCCAGCAGTTTATCACAGGGGTCAGGGACTGAAGCTTTCTTT
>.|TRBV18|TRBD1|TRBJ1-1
CASSPEQGGEAFF
TGTGCCAGCTCACCAGAACAGGGGGGTGAAGCTTTCTTT
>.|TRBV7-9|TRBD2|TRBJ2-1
CASSLGADWEGEQFF
TGTGCCAGCAGCTTAGGGGCTGACTGGGAGGGGGAGCAGTTCTTC
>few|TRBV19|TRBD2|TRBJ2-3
CASSIILGGGPTDTQYF
TGTGCCAGTAGTATTATTCTCGGGGGAGGGCCCACAGATACGCAGTATTTT
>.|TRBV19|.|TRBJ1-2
CAGRGIYGYTF
TGTGCCGGTCGGGGGATATATGGCTACACCTTC
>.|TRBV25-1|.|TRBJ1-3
CASSEPHKISGNTIYF
TGTGCCAGCAGTGAACCGCACAAGATCTCTGGAAACACCATATATTTT
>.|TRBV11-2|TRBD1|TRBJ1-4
CASSNRGTAVEKLFF
TGTGCCAGCAGCAACAGGGGAACAGCCGTTGAAAAACTGTTTTTT
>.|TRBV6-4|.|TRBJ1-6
CASSVETVNSPLHF
TGTGCCAGCAGTGTAGAGACAGTGAATTCACCCCTCCACTTT
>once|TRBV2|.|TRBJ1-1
CASSREGQGNTEAFF
TGTGCCAGCAGCCGTGAAGGGCAGGGGAACACTGAAGCTTTCTTT
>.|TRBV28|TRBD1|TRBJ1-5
CASSRMDRARNQPQHF
TGTGCCAGCAGCCGGATGGACAGGGCTCGCAATCAGCCCCAGCATTTT
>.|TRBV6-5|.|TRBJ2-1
CASSISGSSYNEQFF
TGTGCCAGCAGTATTAGCGGCTCCTCCTACAATGAGCAGTTCTTC
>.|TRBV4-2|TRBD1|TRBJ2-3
CASSQEPGQVRTDTQYF
TGTGCCAGCAGCCAAGAGCCTGGACAGGTTCGCACAGATACGCAGTATTTT
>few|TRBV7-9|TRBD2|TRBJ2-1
CASSLDSGGADEQFF
TGTGCCAGCAGCTTAGACAGCGGGGGGGCTGACGAGCAGTTCTTC
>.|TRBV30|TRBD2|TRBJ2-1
CAWSTRAGASYNEQFF
TGTGCCTGGAGTACCCGAGCGGGAGCCTCCTACAATGAGCAGTTCTTC
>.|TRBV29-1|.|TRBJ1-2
CSVDRAAGSGYTF
TGCAGCGTTGACCGGGCCGCAGGGTCTGGCTACACCTTC
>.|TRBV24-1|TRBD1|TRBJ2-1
CATSARGQGNNEQFF
TGTGCCACCAGTGCGCGGGGACAGGGAAACAATGAGCAGTTCTTC
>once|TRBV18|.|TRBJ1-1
CASLPGGEAEAFF
TGTGCCAGCCTTCCGGGGGGCGAGGCTGAAGCTTTCTTT
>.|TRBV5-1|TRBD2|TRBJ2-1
CASTSGTSSPEQFF
TGCGCCTCTACGTCCGGGACTAGCTCGCCTGAGCAGTTCTTC
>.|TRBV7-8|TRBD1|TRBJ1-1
CASSDREANTEAFF
TGTGCCAGCAGCGACAGGGAGGCGAACACTGAAGCTTTCTTT
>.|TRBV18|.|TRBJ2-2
CASSPRPPTGSNTGELFF
TGTGCCAGCTCGCCAAGGCCGCCGACGGGGTCGAACACCGGGGAGCTGTTTTTT